This T cell receptor (beta chain) was profiled in a study of human T cells and chemical hapten exposure. This clonotype appeared a few times. TCRdb re-called the RACE reads through MiXCR, storing one row per CDR3 protein. The sample comprises some 180,000 distinct CDR3 sequences, 20% to 25% of which are singletons, and under 7.5% rests with the top ten. The V gene end was trimmed by 0 bases and the J gene end by 5 bases; junction bases not matched to a gene: 6. Germline CDR1 is GTSNPN and CDR2 is SVGIG (reference sequence). CDR3 size: 15 residues. Time point described: patch test 1, 2 weeks after DPC sensitization. Documented treatment: therapeutic diphenylcyclopropenone sensitization with weekly scalp DPC.

The origin of this receptor is a woman aged 50 to 60 with alopecia areata. Some clones in this sample may be carry-over from other donors' samples. The source was whole blood, collected in connection with sensitization to the hapten diphenylcyclopropenone (DPC). This chain links TRBV30 with TRBJ2-2; TRBD2 agrees at 7 bases. CDR3 region: CAWSVSARETGELFF. The DNA of the CDR3 is TGTGCCTGGAGTGTATCCGCGCGGGAGACCGGGGAGCTGTTTTTT.